The rows below give T cell receptor beta chains drawn from one sample of a study of CD8+CD57+ T cells in acquired aplastic anemia. TCRdb processed the reads anew with MiXCR; each CDR3 protein has one entry. The repertoire holds 400,000 to 450,000 distinct CDR3 sequences, 65% to 80% seen once, with 3.5% to 4.5% in the top ten. Source material: sorted CD4+, CD8+, or CD8+CD57+ T cells (not recorded which) from PBMCs. These receptors came from a human donor in good health, serving as a control. Each CDR3 is given with its conserved first and last residue. A D gene is named only where the DNA matches it firmly. Expanded clones get a size class; other rows say once, few or many, or leave the size out.

-	TRBV7-2	-	TRBJ1-4	TGCGCCAGCAGCCATCGCGGGCCGAGTGAAAACCTGTTTTTT	CASSHRGPSENLFF
-	TRBV12-3/TRBV12-4	TRBD1	TRBJ1-1	TGTGCCAGCAGTTCCGACAGGGGGATTCAGGCTTTCTTT	CASSSDRGIQAFF
-	TRBV25-1	TRBD1	TRBJ2-3	TGTGCCAGCAGTGACGACAGGGCTGCTAGCACAGATACGCAGTATTTT	CASSDDRAASTDTQYF
-	TRBV7-8	-	TRBJ2-5	TGTGCCAGCAGCTCCCGGGAGATGGGGACCCAGTACTTC	CASSSREMGTQYF
few	TRBV6-1	-	TRBJ2-7	TGTGCCAGCACCGCCAGAGTTCGGGGCTACGAGCAGTACTTC	CASTARVRGYEQYF
-	TRBV7-2	-	TRBJ2-3	TGTGCCAGCAGCCGAAGCGGCGGGGGACAAGCGAACCAGTATTTT	CASSRSGGGQANQYF
many	TRBV7-2	TRBD2	TRBJ2-5	TGTGCCAGCAGCTCCCTAGCGGGGGGGCAGCGGGAGACCCAGTACTTC	CASSSLAGGQRETQYF
-	TRBV7-4	-	TRBJ1-4	TGTGCCAGCAGCGTAGATGTTGAGGAAAACCTGTTTTTT	CASSVDVEENLFF
-	TRBV7-8	TRBD1	TRBJ1-2	TGTGCCAGCAGCGCAGAGGGAAGGACAGGGGCAGAGACCTACACCTTC	CASSAEGRTGAETYTF
-	TRBV2	TRBD1	TRBJ1-3	TGTGCCAGCAGTGAGGGGGACAGGCCTCGAAACACCATATATTTT	CASSEGDRPRNTIYF
-	TRBV7-8	-	TRBJ1-4	TGTGCCAGCAGTGTAGCCCCGGGCGCAACTAATGAAAAACTGTTTTTT	CASSVAPGATNEKLFF
-	TRBV19	-	TRBJ2-7	TGTGCCAGTAGTTTCCTGACAGCCACTCTGGCCTTGCCCCACTTCTACGAGCAGTACTTC	CASSFLTATLALPHFYEQYF
many	TRBV7-2	-	TRBJ2-1	TGTGCCAGCAGCTTAATTCAGGGGTACAATGAGCAGTTCTTC	CASSLIQGYNEQFF
many	TRBV19	-	TRBJ2-5	TGTGCCAGTAGTATCTGGGGTCAGGAGACCCAGTACTTC	CASSIWGQETQYF
few	TRBV20-1	TRBD1	TRBJ2-5	TGCAGTGCTGGACCTACAGGGGAAGAGACCCAGTACTTC	CSAGPTGEETQYF
-	TRBV7-2	-	TRBJ2-2	TGTGCCAGCAGCCATGAGAGGGGCGCGGGGATCGGGGAGCTGTTTTTT	CASSHERGAGIGELFF
-	TRBV7-2	-	TRBJ2-7	TGTGCCAGCAGCCCGCGCGAGACCCAGTACGTCCGGCCATTC	CASSPRETQYVRPF
many	TRBV30	TRBD2	TRBJ2-1	TGTGCCTGGAGTATTGGGACTAGCGCCAATGAGCAGTTCTTC	CAWSIGTSANEQFF
once	TRBV5-1	TRBD2	TRBJ2-7	TGCGCCAGCAGTTCGCAGCGGGGGCCGTACGAGCAGTACTTC	CASSSQRGPYEQYF
many	TRBV5-6	-	TRBJ1-6	TGTGCCTGCAGCTTGGCCACAGGGAGCCGACCCCTCCACTTT	CACSLATGSRPLHF
-	TRBV7-2	TRBD2	TRBJ2-1	TGTGCCAGCAGCTTGAGCAGCGGGACCTACGAGCAGTACTTCTTC	CASSLSSGTYEQYFF
many	TRBV20-1	-	TRBJ1-1	TGCAGTGCCCGACAGGAGCCGAACACTGAAGCTTTCTTT	CSARQEPNTEAFF